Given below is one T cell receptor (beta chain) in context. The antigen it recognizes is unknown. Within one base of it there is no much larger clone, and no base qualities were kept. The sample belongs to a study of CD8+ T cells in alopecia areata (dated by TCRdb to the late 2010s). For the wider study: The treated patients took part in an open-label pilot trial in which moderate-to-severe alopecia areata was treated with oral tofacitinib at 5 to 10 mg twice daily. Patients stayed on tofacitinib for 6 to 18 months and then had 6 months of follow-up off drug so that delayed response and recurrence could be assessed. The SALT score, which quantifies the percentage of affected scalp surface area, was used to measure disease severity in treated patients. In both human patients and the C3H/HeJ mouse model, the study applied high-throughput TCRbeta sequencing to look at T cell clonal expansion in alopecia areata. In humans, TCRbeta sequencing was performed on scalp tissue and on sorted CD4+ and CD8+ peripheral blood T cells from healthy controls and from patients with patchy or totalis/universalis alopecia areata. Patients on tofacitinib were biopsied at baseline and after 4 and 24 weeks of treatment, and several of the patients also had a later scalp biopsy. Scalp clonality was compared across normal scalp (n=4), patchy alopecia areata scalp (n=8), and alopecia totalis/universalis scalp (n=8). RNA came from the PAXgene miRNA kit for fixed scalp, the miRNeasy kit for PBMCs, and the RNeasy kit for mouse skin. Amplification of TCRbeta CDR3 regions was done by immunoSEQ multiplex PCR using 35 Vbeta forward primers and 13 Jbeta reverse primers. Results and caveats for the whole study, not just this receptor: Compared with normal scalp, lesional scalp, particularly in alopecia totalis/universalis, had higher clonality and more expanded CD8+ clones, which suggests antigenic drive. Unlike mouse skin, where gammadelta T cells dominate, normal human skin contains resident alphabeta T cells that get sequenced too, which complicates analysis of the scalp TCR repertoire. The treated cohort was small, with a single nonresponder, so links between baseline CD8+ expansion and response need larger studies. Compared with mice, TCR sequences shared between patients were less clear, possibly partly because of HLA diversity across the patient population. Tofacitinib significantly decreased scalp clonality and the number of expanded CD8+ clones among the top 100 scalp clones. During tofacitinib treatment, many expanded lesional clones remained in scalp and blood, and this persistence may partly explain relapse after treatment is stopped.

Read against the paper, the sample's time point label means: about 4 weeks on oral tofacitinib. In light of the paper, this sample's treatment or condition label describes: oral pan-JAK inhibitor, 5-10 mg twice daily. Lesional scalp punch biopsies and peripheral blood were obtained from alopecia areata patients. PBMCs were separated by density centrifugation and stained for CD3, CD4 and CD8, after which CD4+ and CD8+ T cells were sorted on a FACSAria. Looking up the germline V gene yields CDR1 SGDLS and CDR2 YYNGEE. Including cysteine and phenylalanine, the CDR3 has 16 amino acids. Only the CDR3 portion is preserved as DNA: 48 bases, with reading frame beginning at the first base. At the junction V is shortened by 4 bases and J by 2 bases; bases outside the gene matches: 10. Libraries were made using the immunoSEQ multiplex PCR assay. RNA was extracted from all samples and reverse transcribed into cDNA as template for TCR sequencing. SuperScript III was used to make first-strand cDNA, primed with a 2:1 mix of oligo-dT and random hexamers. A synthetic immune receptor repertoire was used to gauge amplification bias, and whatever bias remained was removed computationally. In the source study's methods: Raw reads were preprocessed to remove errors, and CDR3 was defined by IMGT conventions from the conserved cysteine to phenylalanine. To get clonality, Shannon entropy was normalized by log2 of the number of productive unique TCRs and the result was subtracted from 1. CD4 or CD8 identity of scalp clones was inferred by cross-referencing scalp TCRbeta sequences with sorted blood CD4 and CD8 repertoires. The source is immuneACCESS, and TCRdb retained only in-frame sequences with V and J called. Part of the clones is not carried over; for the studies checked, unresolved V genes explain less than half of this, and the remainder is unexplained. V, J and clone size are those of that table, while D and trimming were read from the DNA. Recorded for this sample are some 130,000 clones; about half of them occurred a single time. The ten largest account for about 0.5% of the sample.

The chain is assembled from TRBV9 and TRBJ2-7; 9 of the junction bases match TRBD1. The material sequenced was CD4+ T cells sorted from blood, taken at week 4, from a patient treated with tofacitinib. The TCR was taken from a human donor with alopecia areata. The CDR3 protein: CASSSRPGQGAYEQYF. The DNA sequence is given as TGTGCCAGCAGCTCCCGACCGGGACAGGGAGCCTACGAGCAGTACTTC.